This T cell receptor beta chain was found in a study of PD-1 blockade in mismatch repair-deficient tumors. Regarding this clone: Its target is unknown.

Clones were sequenced by immunoSEQ multiplex PCR, and TCRdb holds only the in-frame ones, with some missing. The sample lists 14,000 or so clones, roughly 84% seen once, with under 25% in the top ten. Described time point: 10-day in vitro stimulation with candidate neoantigen peptide 4. Here the sequenced sample was cells cultured in vitro, taken from a patient treated with pembrolizumab. The sequence was collected from an adult with mismatch repair-deficient cancer.

CDR3 nucleotides: TGCGCCAGCAGCTTGACCGAGGGGAACACCATATATTTT. It translates to CASSLTEGNTIYF. The chain joins TRBV5-1 to TRBJ1-3; the D gene is possibly TRBD1 (5 bases). CDR1 is SGHRS, CDR2 YFSETQ, per germline. The V gene lost 1 base and the J gene lost 7 bases, with 9 bases spanning the gap. This CDR3 is 13 amino acids long.